This TCR beta chain was sequenced for a study of cytomegalovirus exposure and HLA in healthy donors. Study-level points and caveats: Whilst most TCR sequences proved rare, a subset of public TCRs occurred across many donors. Researchers counted around 150 TCR beta chains as cytomegalovirus-associated.

As to this clone: What it recognizes is unknown.

V was clipped by 0 bases and J by 6 bases; unmatched bases: 4. Per the germline V gene, CDR1 is SGHTS and CDR2 is YDEGEE. CDR3 length: 15 residues. Separate from the roughly 700-subject first cohort was the approximately 120-subject validation cohort, to which the donors belonged. Method: immunoSEQ multiplex PCR; TCRdb's copy keeps in-frame clones and lacks some. The top ten hold roughly 3.2% of the sample, which has just under 75,000 clones, around 94% seen once. The sample taken for sequencing was PBMCs. The receptor's source is a woman between 18 and 30 years old in good health and CMV-seropositive. The rearrangement links TRBV5-8 to TRBJ2-1, with 9 bases identical to TRBD2. Here the CDR3 DNA reads TGTGCCAGCAGCTTGGGCCTAGCGGGGACCAATGAGCAGTTCTTC. Its protein is CASSLGLAGTNEQFF.